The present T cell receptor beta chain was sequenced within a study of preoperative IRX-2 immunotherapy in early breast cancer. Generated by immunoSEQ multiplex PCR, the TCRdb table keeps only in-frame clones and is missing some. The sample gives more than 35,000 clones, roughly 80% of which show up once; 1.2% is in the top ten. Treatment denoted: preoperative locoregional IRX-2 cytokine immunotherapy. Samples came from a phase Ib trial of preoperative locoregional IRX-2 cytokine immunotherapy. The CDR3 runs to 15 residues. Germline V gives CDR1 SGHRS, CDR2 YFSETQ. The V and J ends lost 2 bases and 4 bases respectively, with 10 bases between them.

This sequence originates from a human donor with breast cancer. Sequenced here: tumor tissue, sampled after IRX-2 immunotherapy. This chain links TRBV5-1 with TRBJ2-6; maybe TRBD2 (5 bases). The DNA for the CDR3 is TGCGCCAGCAGCTTTGCCGGGATCGGGGCCAACGTCCTGACTTTC. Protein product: CASSFAGIGANVLTF.